The rows below give T cell receptor beta chains drawn from one sample of a study of tumor-infiltrating lymphocytes in primary liver carcinoma. MiXCR, run by TCRdb on the multiplex PCR reads, gives a single entry per CDR3 protein. The sample includes about 84,000 distinct CDR3 sequences, roughly 72% of them seen just once. The sample consisted of liver tumor tissue from sampling region 1. These receptors were taken from a man between 40 and 49 years old with primary liver carcinoma and hepatitis B virus infection. Each CDR3 is given without its conserved first and last residue. D genes are given only for firm matches.

cdr3_aa	d_call	v_call	j_call
ASSSPRLVGGDTQY	-	TRBV5-4	TRBJ2-3
ASSSISRGSSIDTQY	-	TRBV5-1	TRBJ2-3
ASSESRTGGPQH	TRBD1	TRBV10-2	TRBJ1-5
SARDRRASGRSEQF	TRBD2	TRBV20-1	TRBJ2-1
ASSQTSEDYEQY	TRBD2	TRBV5-5	TRBJ2-7
SLVTGNGEQY	-	TRBV29-1	TRBJ2-7
ASRRGGSTDTQY	-	TRBV6-1	TRBJ2-3
ASSLQDNTDTQY	-	TRBV12-3/TRBV12-4	TRBJ2-3
VSTSGTRYEQY	TRBD2	TRBV28	TRBJ2-7
ASEVGETQETQY	-	TRBV6-1	TRBJ2-5
ANTFLWGYSRNTIY	-	TRBV11-3	TRBJ1-3
ASTYSSSYEHY	-	TRBV6-5	TRBJ2-7
ASRGFLGAGVNTGELF	TRBD2	TRBV28	TRBJ2-2
ASSLGLAAHNEQF	TRBD2	TRBV7-9	TRBJ2-1
ASRPGIGNYDTQY	-	TRBV6-5	TRBJ2-3
ASGLSSWGFLTSNEQF	-	TRBV12-5	TRBJ2-1
SVEGGGWARGRSNEQF	-	TRBV29-1	TRBJ2-1
ASSEDGPTQETQY	-	TRBV10-2	TRBJ2-5
VSRPGTDTQY	-	TRBV12-3/TRBV12-4	TRBJ2-3
ASSLGPGGYT	-	TRBV5-6	TRBJ1-2
ASRLTQLTGELF	-	TRBV12-3/TRBV12-4	TRBJ2-2
ASRSPGGRGIDTQY	-	TRBV11-2	TRBJ2-3
VTSLSRGGGANVLT	-	TRBV11-2	TRBJ2-6
ASNLARAEEQY	-	TRBV4-1	TRBJ2-7
ASSSPGLVNYQGQETQY	TRBD2	TRBV2	TRBJ2-5
AISESVGSGTGRTEAS	-	TRBV10-3	TRBJ1-1
ASSFPKIGPSAYEQY	-	TRBV28	TRBJ2-7
AISGRTWKDTHY	-	TRBV10-3	TRBJ2-3
SVEPADGDEQL	-	TRBV29-1	TRBJ2-1
ASSFFHAGEGTQY	TRBD2	TRBV5-4	TRBJ2-5
ASSTSKAANYGYT	-	TRBV7-9	TRBJ1-2
ASSESGYRQETPY	-	TRBV10-1	TRBJ2-5
ASSSTGAPETQY	-	TRBV24-1	TRBJ2-5
ASSQGFAGSPFYEQY	-	TRBV11-2	TRBJ2-7
ASSPPGHGMYGQY	-	TRBV11-1	TRBJ2-7
VTSASMETRY	-	TRBV24-1	TRBJ2-5
ASGEARGRGPNTEAF	-	TRBV6-1	TRBJ1-1